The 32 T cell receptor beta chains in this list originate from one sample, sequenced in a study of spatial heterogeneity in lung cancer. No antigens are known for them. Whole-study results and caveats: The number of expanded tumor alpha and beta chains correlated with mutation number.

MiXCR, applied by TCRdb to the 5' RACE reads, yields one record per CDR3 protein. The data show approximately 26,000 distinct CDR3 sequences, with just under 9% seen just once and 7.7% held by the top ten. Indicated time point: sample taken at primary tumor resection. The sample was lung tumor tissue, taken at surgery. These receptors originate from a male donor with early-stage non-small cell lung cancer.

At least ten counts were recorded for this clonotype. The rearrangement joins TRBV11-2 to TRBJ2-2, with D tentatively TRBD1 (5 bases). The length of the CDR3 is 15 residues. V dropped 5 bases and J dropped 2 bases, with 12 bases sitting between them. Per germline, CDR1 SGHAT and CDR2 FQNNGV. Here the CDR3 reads CASSRRQTNTGELFF. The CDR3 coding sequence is TGTGCCAGCAGCCGTCGACAGACTAACACCGGGGAGCTGTTTTTT.

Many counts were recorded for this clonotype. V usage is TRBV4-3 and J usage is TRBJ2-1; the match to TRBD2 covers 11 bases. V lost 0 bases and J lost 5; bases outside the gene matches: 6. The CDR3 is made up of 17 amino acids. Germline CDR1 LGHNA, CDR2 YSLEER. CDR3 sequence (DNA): TGCGCCAGCAGCCAAGATCTCTTAGCGGGAGGGGACAATGAGCAGTTCTTC. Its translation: CASSQDLLAGGDNEQFF.

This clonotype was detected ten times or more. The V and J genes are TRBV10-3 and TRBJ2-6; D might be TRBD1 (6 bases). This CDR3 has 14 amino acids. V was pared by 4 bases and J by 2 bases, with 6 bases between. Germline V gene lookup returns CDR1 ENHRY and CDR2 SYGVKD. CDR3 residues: CAISGTAGANVLTF. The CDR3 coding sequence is TGTGCCATCAGTGGGACAGCTGGGGCCAACGTCCTGACTTTC.

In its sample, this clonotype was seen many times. CDR3 sequence: CASSLEVRPGGPNNSPLHF. DNA for the CDR3: TGTGCCAGCAGCCTCGAAGTTCGGCCAGGGGGCCCCAATAATTCACCCCTCCACTTT. The chain combines TRBV28 with TRBJ1-6; 8 nucleotides agree with TRBD1. Germline CDR1 MDHEN, CDR2 SYDVKM. The CDR3 totals 19 residues. V gave up 6 bases and J gave up 5 bases; unmatched junction bases: 18.

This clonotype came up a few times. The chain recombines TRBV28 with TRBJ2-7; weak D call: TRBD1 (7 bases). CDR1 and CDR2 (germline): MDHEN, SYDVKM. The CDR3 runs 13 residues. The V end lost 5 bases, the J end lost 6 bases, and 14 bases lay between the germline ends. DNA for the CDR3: TGTGCCAGCAGTGCCGGAGGGGGCCTCGAGCAGTACTTC. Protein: CASSAGGGLEQYF.

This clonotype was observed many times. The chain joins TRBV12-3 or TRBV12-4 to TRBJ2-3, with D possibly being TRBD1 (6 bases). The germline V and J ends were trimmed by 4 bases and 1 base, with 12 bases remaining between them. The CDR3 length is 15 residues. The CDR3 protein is CASSSLGGRTDTQYF. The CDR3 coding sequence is TGTGCCAGCAGTTCCTTAGGGGGACGCACAGATACGCAGTATTTT.

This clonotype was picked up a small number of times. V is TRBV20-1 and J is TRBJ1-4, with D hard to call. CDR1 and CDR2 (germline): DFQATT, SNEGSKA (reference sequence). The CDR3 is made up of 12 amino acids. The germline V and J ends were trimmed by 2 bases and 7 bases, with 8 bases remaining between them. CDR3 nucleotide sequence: TGCAGTGCTAGACGGAGCCTTGAAAAACTGTTTTTT. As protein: CSARRSLEKLFF.

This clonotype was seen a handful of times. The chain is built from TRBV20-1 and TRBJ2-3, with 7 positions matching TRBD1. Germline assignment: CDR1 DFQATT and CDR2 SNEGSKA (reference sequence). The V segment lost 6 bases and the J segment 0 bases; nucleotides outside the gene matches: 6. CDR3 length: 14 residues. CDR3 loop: CSATGQKSTDTQYF. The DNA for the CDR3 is TGCAGTGCAACGGGACAGAAAAGCACAGATACGCAGTATTTT.

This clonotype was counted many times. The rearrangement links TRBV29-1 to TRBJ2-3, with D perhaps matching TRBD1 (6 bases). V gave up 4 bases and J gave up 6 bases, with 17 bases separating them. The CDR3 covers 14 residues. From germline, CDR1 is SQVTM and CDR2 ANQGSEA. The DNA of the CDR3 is TGCAGCGTTGCAAACAGGGCCTCTGGGGATACGCAGTATTTT. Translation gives CSVANRASGDTQYF.

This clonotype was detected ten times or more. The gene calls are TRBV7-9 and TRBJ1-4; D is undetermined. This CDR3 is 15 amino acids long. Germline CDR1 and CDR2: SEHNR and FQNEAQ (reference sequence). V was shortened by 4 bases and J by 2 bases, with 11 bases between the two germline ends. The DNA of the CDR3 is TGTGCCAGCAGCTCCGGGCGGGTGACTAATGAAAAACTGTTTTTT. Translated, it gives CASSSGRVTNEKLFF.

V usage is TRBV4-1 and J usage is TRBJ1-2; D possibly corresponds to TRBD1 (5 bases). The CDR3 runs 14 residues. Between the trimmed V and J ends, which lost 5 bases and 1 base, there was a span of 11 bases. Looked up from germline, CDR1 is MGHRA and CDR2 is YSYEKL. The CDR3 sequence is CASSYQGDNYGYTF. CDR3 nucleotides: TGCGCCAGCAGCTATCAGGGAGATAACTATGGCTACACCTTC.

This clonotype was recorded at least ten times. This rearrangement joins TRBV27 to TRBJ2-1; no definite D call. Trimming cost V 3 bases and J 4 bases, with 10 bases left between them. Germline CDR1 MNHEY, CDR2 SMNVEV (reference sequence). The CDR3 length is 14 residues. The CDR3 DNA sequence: TGTGCCAGCAGTTTGTTTTCCGGATACAATGAGCAGTTCTTC. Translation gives CASSLFSGYNEQFF.

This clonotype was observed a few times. The DNA for the CDR3 is TGTGCCAGCAGCCGGGACAGTTGGAACACTGAAGCTTTCTTT. As protein: CASSRDSWNTEAFF. V and J are TRBV6-5 and TRBJ1-1, with 7 bases aligning to TRBD1. With 6 bases clipped from V and 1 base from J, the junction kept 5 bases outside the gene matches. The CDR3 extends over 14 amino acids. Germline V gene lookup returns CDR1 MNHEY and CDR2 SVGAGI.

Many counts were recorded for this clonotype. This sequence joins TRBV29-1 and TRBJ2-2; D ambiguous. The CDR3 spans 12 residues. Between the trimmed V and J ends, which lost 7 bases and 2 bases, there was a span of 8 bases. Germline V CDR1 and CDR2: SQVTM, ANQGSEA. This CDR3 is CSAAPNTGELFF. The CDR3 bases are TGCAGCGCAGCTCCAAACACCGGGGAGCTGTTTTTT.

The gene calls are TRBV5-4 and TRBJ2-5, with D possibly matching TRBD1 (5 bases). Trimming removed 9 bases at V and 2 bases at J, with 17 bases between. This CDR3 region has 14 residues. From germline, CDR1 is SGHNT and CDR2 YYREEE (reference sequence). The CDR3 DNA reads TGTGCCAACAGTAACCCGCAGGGTCAAGAGACCCAGTACTTC. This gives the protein CANSNPQGQETQYF.

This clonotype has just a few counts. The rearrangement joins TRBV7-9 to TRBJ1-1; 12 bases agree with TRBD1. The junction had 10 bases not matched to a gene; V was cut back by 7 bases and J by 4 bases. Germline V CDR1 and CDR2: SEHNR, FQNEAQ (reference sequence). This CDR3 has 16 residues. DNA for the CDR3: TGTGCCAGCACCCTGGGACAGGGGGCGGGTAGCACTGAAGCTTTCTTT. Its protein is CASTLGQGAGSTEAFF.

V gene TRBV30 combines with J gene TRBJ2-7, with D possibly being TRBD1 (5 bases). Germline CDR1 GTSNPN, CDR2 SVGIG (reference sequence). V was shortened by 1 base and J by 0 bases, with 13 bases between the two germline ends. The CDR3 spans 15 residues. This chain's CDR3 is CAWSGVRQISYEQYF. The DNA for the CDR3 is TGTGCCTGGAGTGGGGTTCGACAGATCTCCTACGAGCAGTACTTC.

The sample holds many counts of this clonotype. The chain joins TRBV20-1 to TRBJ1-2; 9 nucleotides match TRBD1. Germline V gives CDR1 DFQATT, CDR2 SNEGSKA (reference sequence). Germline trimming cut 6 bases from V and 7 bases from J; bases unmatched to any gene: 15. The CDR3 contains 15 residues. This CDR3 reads CSASLTPNRGLGYTF. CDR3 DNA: TGCAGTGCCTCATTGACACCGAACAGGGGGCTTGGCTACACCTTC.

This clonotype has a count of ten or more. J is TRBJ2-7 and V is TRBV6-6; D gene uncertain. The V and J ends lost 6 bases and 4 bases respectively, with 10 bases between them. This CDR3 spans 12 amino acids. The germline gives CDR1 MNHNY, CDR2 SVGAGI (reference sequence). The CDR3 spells CASRKIIYEQYF. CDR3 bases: TGTGCCAGCAGAAAAATAATTTACGAGCAGTACTTC.

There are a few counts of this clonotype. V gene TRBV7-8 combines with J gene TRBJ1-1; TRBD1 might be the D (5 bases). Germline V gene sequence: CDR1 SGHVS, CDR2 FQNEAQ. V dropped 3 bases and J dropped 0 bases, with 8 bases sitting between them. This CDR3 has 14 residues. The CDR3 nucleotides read TGTGCCAGCAGCTTCCAGGGCATGAACACTGAAGCTTTCTTT. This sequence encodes CASSFQGMNTEAFF. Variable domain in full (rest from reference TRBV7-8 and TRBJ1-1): GAGVSQSPRYKVAKRGQDVALRCDPISGHVSLFWYQQALGQGPEFLTYFQNEAQLDKSGLPSDRFFAERPEGSVSTLKIQRTQQEDSAVYLCASSFQGMNTEAFFGQGTRLTVV.

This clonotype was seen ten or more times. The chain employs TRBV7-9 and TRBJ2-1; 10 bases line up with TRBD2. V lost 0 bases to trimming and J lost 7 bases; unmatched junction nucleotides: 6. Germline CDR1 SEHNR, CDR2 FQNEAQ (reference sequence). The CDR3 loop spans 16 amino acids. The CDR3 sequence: CASSLASSGRTNEQFF. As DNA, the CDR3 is TGTGCCAGCAGCTTAGCGTCTAGCGGGAGAACGAATGAGCAGTTCTTC.

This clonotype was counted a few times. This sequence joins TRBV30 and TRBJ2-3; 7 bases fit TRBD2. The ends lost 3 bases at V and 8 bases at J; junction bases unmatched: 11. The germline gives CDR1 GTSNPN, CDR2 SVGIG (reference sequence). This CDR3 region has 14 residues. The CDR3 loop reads CAWRGTGGAGTQYF. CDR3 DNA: TGTGCCTGGAGGGGGACGGGGGGAGCAGGTACGCAGTATTTT.

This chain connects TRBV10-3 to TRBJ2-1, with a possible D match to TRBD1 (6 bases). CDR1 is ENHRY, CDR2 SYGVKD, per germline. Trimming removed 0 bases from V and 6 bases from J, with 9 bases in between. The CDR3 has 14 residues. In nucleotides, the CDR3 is TGTGCCATCAGTGAGTCGGCAGGGGTCAATGAGCAGTTCTTC. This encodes CAISESAGVNEQFF.

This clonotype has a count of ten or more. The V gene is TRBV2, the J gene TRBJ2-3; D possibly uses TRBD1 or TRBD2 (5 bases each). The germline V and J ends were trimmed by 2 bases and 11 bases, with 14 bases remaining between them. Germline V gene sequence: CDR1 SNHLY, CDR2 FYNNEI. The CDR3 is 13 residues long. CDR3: CASSERGTRGQYF. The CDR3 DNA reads TGTGCCAGCAGTGAACGAGGGACCCGGGGGCAGTATTTT.

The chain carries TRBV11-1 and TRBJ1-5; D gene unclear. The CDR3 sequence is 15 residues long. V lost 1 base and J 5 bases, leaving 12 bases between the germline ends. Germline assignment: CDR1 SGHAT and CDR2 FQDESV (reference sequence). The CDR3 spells CASSLGVGGHQPQHF. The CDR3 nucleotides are TGTGCCAGCAGCTTAGGAGTCGGAGGCCATCAGCCCCAGCATTTT. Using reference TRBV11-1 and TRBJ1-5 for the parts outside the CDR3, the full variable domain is EAEVAQSPRYKITEKSQAVAFWCDPISGHATLYWYRQILGQGPELLVQFQDESVVDDSQLPKDRFSAERLKGVDSTLKIQPAELGDSAMYLCASSLGVGGHQPQHFGDGTRLSIL.

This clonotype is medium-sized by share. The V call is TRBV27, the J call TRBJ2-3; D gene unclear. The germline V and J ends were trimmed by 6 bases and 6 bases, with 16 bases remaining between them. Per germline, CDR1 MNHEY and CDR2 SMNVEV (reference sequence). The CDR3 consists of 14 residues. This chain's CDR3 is CASRYGIASDTQYF. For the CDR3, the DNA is TGTGCCAGCAGATATGGAATAGCATCCGATACGCAGTATTTT.

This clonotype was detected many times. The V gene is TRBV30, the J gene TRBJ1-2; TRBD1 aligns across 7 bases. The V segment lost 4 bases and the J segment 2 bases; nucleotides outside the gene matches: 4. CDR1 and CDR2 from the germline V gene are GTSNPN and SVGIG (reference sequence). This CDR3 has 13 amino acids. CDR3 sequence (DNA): TGTGCCTGGAACAGGGGAGCCAACTATGGCTACACCTTC. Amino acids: CAWNRGANYGYTF.

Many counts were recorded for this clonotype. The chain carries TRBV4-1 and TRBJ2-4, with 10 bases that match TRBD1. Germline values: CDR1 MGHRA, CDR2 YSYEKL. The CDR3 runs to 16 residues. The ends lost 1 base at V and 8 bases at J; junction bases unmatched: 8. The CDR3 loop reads CASSQGFRGQGYIQYF. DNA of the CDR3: TGCGCCAGCAGCCAAGGCTTTCGGGGACAGGGGTACATTCAGTACTTC.

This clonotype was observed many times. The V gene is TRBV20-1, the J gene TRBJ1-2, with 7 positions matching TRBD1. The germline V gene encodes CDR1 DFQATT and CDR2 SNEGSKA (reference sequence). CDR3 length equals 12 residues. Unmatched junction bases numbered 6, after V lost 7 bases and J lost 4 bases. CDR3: CSETDRVYGYTF. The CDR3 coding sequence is TGCAGTGAAACAGACAGGGTCTATGGCTACACCTTC.

As DNA, the CDR3 is TGTGCCAGCAGCTCAGGTGGGGGTTTTGCACCCCTCCACTTT. It specifies CASSSGGGFAPLHF. The rearrangement links TRBV7-2 to TRBJ1-6; D is perhaps TRBD1 (5 bases). This CDR3 is 14 amino acids long. Germline CDR1 reads SGHTA; CDR2 reads FQGNSA. Trimming shortened V by 4 bases and J by 11 bases, and 15 bases separated the two germline ends.

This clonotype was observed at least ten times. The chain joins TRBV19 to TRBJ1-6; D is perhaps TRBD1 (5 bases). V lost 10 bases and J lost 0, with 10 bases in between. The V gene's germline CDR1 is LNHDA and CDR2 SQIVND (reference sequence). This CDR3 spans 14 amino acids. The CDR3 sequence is CATGESSYNSPLHF. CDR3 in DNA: TGTGCCACGGGGGAGAGCTCCTATAATTCACCCCTCCACTTT.

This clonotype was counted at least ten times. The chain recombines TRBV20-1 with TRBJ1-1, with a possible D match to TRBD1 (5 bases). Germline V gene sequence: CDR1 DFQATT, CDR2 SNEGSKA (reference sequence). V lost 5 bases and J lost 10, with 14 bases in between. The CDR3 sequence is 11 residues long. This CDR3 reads CSAPTVQGAFF. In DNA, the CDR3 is TGCAGTGCTCCGACGGTGCAGGGAGCTTTCTTT.